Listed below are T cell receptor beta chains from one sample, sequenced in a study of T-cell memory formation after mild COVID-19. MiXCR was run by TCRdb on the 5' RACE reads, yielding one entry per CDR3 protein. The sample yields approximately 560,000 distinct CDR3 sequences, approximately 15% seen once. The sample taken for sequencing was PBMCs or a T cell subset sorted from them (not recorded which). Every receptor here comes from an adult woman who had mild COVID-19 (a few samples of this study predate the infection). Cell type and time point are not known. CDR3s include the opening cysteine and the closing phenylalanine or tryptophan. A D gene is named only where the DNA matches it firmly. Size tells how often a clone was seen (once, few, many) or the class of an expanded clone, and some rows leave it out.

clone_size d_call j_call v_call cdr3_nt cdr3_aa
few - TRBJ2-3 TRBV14 TGTGCCAGCAGCCAAGTGCCCGATACGCAGTATTTT CASSQVPDTQYF
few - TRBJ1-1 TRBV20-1 TGCAGTGCCCGGGACCCCCGTTTGAACACTGAAGCTTTCTTT CSARDPRLNTEAFF
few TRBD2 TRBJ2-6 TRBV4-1 TGCGCCAGCAGCCCCGAGCGGGGGTCGCCCTCTGGGGCCAACGTCCTGACTTTC CASSPERGSPSGANVLTF
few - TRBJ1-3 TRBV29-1 TGCAGCGTTGAAACACTCAAAGGTCTCTCTGGAAACACCATATATTTT CSVETLKGLSGNTIYF
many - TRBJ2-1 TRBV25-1 TGTGCCAGCAGTGAATATTCTCCCGCCAAGATGGGGCAGTTCTTC CASSEYSPAKMGQFF
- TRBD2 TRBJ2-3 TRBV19 TGTGCCAGTAGTATGAGGCGGGAGGTTGATACGCAGTATTTT CASSMRREVDTQYF
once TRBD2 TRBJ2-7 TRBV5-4 TGTGCCAGCAGCCTGGGACTAGCGGCCTCTCCGCAGTACTTC CASSLGLAASPQYF
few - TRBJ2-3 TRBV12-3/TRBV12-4 TGTGCCAGCAGTTTGGGCAGCCTAGGCACAGATACGCAGTATTTT CASSLGSLGTDTQYF
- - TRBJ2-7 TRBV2 TGTGCCAGCAGGGAGGACAGCTCCTACGAGCAGTACTTC CASREDSSYEQYF
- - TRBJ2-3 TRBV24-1 TGTGCCACCAGTGTCTCAGATACGCAGTATTTT CATSVSDTQYF
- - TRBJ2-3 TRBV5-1 TGCGCCAGCAGCTTGGATCAGGCCGGAGATACGCAGTATTTT CASSLDQAGDTQYF
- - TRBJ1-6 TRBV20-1 TGCAGTGCTAGGGTTCCCGGGACCGCGTCTAATTCACCCCTCCACTTT CSARVPGTASNSPLHF
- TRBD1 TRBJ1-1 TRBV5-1 TGCGCCAGCAGCTTGGAGGGACAGGGACTTGAAGCTTTCTTT CASSLEGQGLEAFF
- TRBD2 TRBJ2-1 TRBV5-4 TGTGCCAGCACCCTAAGGGAGGGCCGGGGTGAGCAGTTCTTC CASTLREGRGEQFF
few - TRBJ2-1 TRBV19 TGTGCCAGTAGTATAGGTAGTGGCAATGAGCAGTTCTTC CASSIGSGNEQFF
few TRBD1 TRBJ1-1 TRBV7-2 TGTGCCAGCAGCCGCGACAGGGAGACTGAAGCTTTCTTT CASSRDRETEAFF
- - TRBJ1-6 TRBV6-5 TGTGCCAGCAGTTACTCGCAGCGGGGTAATTCACCCCTCCACTTT CASSYSQRGNSPLHF
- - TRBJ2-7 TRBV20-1 TGCAGTGCTAGAGACTTTAGTAGCTCCTACGAGCAGTACTTC CSARDFSSSYEQYF
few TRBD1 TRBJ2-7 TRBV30 TGTGCCTGGAGGGTGAAGGGGGACAGCTCCTACGAGCAGTACTTC CAWRVKGDSSYEQYF
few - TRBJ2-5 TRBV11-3 TGTGCCAGCAGCCATAGCAGGGCAGAGACCCAGTACTTC CASSHSRAETQYF
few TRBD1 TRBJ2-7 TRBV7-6 TGTGCCAGCAGTCTATCCGGGACAGTAGCCTACGAGCAGTACTTC CASSLSGTVAYEQYF
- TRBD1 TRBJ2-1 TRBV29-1 TGCAGCGTTGAACGGGACAGGGGGCAATCCAATGAGCAGTTCTTC CSVERDRGQSNEQFF
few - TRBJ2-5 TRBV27 TGTGCCAGCAGTTTACTGTGGGGGGTACGGGAGACCCAGTACTTC CASSLLWGVRETQYF
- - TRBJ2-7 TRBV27 TGTGCCAGCAGCCCTACCCTCACTCTGAAACCGACAAAAACCTACGAGCAGTACTTC CASSPTLTLKPTKTYEQYF
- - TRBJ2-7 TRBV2 TGTGCCAGTGGGGAATTCAAAGTCTACGAGCAGTACTTC CASGEFKVYEQYF
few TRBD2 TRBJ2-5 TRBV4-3 TGCGCCAGCAGCCAAGACCCGGGCGGGAGGGCCGTGGATGAGACCCAGTACTTC CASSQDPGGRAVDETQYF
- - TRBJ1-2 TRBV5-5 TGTGCCAGCAGCTTGTATCAGGGGAATAACTATGGCTACACCTTC CASSLYQGNNYGYTF
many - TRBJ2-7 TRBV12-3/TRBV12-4 TGTGCCAGCAGACCGAATCATCATTCAGGGGAGCAGTACTTC CASRPNHHSGEQYF
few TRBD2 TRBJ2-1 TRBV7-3 TGTGCCAGCAGCTCTAGCGGGAGGGCCTCCTACAATGAGCAGTTCTTC CASSSSGRASYNEQFF
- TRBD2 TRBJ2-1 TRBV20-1 TGCAGTGCTAGCGGGGGGGCAGGGTACAATGAGCAGTTCTTC CSASGGAGYNEQFF
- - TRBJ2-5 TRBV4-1 TGCGCCAGCCATAATCAGCTAAGGATGAGGAGGCAAGAGACCCAGTACTTC CASHNQLRMRRQETQYF
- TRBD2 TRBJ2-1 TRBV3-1 TGTGCCAGCAGCCAAGGGACTAGCGGGAGTTTCGATGAGCAGTTCTTC CASSQGTSGSFDEQFF
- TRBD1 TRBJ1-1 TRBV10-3 TGTGCCATCAGTGATCCGGGACAGGGGTTCGGGAACACTGAAGCTTTCTTT CAISDPGQGFGNTEAFF
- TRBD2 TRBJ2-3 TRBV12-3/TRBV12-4 TGTGCCAGCAGTTTACTTTGGACTAGCGGTTACACAGATACGCAGTATTTT CASSLLWTSGYTDTQYF
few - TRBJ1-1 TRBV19 TGTGCCAGTAGTATAGATCGCCTTAGGACAGCTTTCTTT CASSIDRLRTAFF
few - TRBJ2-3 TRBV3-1 TGTGCCAGCAGCCCGCCCGGGGTGGCAGATACGCAGTATTTT CASSPPGVADTQYF
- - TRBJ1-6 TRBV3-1 TGTGCCAGCAGCACAGGAGGGAATTCACCCCTCCACTTT CASSTGGNSPLHF
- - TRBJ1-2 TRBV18 TGTGCCAGCTCACGCTACCCCCCCCCGACAGATAACTATGGCTACACCTTC CASSRYPPPTDNYGYTF
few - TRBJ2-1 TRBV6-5 TGTGCCAGCAGTTCGGTCCTGAGCAGCAAGAAAGGGGGAGAGCAGTTCTTC CASSSVLSSKKGGEQFF
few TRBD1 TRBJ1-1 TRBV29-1 TGCAGCGGCGGACAGGGGAACACTGAAGCTTTCTTT CSGGQGNTEAFF
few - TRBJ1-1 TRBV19 TGTGCCAGTAGTATGAGGGCCCAAGGCCTTGAAGCTTTCTTT CASSMRAQGLEAFF
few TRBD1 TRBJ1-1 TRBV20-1 TGCAGTGCTAGAGTTGCGACAGGGAGGGATACTGAAGCTTTCTTT CSARVATGRDTEAFF
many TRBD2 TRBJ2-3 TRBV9 TGTGCCAGCAGCCCGCGGGAGGGACTAGCGGGAGATACGCAGTATTTT CASSPREGLAGDTQYF
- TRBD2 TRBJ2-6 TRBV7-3 TGTGCCAGCAGCTTACCTTTAGCGGGAGCTGGGGCCAACGTCCTGACTTTC CASSLPLAGAGANVLTF
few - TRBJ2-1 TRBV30 TGTGCCTGGAGTGTAGCCCGACTCACCAAGTCCTACAATGAGCAGTTCTTC CAWSVARLTKSYNEQFF
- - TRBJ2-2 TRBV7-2 TGTGCCAGCAGCTTAGAGCAGGGTGTGGTCGGGGAGCTGTTTTTT CASSLEQGVVGELFF
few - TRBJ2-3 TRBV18 TGTGCCAGCTCACCAACCTTCGGGACGCAAGATACGCAGTATTTT CASSPTFGTQDTQYF
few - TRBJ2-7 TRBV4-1 TGCGCCAGCAGCCAAGGATTTGCCTACGAGCAGTACTTC CASSQGFAYEQYF
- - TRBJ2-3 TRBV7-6 TGTGCCAGCAGCGGGAGACGCGGGTCCCCAGATACGCAGTATTTT CASSGRRGSPDTQYF
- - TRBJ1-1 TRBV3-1 TGTGCCAGCAGCCAATTTGACAGCAACACTGAAGCTTTCTTT CASSQFDSNTEAFF
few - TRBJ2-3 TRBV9 TGTGCCAGCAGCGGCCCAAGGTACACAGATACGCAGTATTTT CASSGPRYTDTQYF
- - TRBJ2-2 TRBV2 TGTGCCAGCAGTAGTCGGGGATCTAGCACCGGGGAGCTGTTTTTT CASSSRGSSTGELFF
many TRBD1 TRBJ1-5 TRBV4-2 TGTGCCAGCAGCCAGGACAGGGTGGATCAGCCCCAGCATTTT CASSQDRVDQPQHF
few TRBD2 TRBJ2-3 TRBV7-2 TGTGCCAGCAGCTCTCGACTAGCGGGAGGGACAGATACGCAGTATTTT CASSSRLAGGTDTQYF
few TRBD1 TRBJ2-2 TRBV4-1 TGCGCCAGCAGCCAAACCGGGACAGGGGGCTCGCGGAGGGAGCTGTTTTTT CASSQTGTGGSRRELFF